Listed below are T cell receptor beta chains from one sample, sequenced in a study of T cell responses to AZD1222 COVID-19 vaccine. Only in-frame clones appear in the TCRdb table, and some are missing; sequencing was by immunoSEQ multiplex PCR. The repertoire consists of some 130,000 clones, with 93% occurring once and the leading ten covering roughly 5%. Sequencing was performed on peripheral blood, taken on day 0 of AZD1222 vaccination. The receptors come from an adult in good health. Both conserved end residues are part of each CDR3. A D gene is named only where the DNA matches it firmly. Clone size is not always given. Where it is, it says once, few, many or a class for expanded clones.

14	TRBJ1-2	once	-	TRBV3-1/TRBV3-2	CASSQGRASYGYTF	TGTGCCAGCAGCCAAGGAAGGGCCTCCTATGGCTACACCTTC
14	TRBJ2-3	-	TRBD2	TRBV3-1/TRBV3-2	CASSQATSADTQYF	TGTGCCAGCAGCCAAGCCACTAGCGCAGATACGCAGTATTTT
12	TRBJ2-2	-	TRBD1	TRBV10-2	CAGQGDTGELFF	TGCGCGGGACAGGGCGACACCGGGGAGCTGTTTTTT
15	TRBJ1-5	-	-	TRBV3-1/TRBV3-2	CASSQDITPNQPQHF	TGTGCCAGCAGCCAAGATATAACCCCCAATCAGCCCCAGCATTTT
12	TRBJ1-5	-	-	TRBV3-1/TRBV3-2	CASSQVGQPQHF	TGTGCCAGCAGCCAAGTTGGTCAGCCCCAGCATTTT
15	TRBJ2-5	-	TRBD1	TRBV28	CASSFQTGGQETQYF	TGTGCCAGCAGTTTTCAGACAGGGGGACAAGAGACCCAGTACTTC
15	TRBJ1-2	-	TRBD1	TRBV6-4	CASSSGTGGWSGYTF	TGTGCCAGCAGTAGCGGAACAGGGGGCTGGAGTGGCTACACCTTC
15	TRBJ2-1	-	TRBD2	TRBV5-4	CASSQTSGSWNEQFF	TGTGCCAGCAGCCAGACTAGCGGGAGTTGGAATGAGCAGTTCTTC
15	TRBJ2-3	-	TRBD2	TRBV7-9	CASSLRSGSSDTQYF	TGTGCCAGCAGCTTGCGAAGCGGGAGTTCGGATACGCAGTATTTT
13	TRBJ1-5	-	-	TRBV7-3	CASSLDVNQPQHF	TGTGCCAGCAGCTTAGACGTAAATCAGCCCCAGCATTTT
14	TRBJ2-7	-	-	TRBV5-4	CASSLLASSYEQYF	TGTGCCAGCAGCTTGTTAGCGAGTAGCTACGAGCAGTACTTC
16	TRBJ1-6	-	-	TRBV5-8	CASSTSWGGANSPLHF	TGTGCCAGCAGTACATCCTGGGGGGGCGCGAATTCACCCCTCCACTTT
15	TRBJ2-7	-	-	TRBV9	CASSVGSSGTYEQYF	TGTGCCAGCAGCGTAGGTAGTAGCGGCACCTACGAGCAGTACTTC
13	TRBJ2-7	-	-	TRBV7-2	CASSLVVKDEQYF	TGTGCCAGCAGCTTAGTAGTTAAGGACGAGCAGTACTTC
14	TRBJ2-1	-	TRBD2	TRBV27	CASSLLGTSVEQFF	TGTGCCAGCAGTTTACTTGGGACTAGCGTTGAGCAGTTCTTC
13	TRBJ2-1	-	-	TRBV12-3/TRBV12-4	CASSKSSYNEQFF	TGTGCCAGCAGCAAGAGCTCCTACAATGAGCAGTTCTTC
14	TRBJ2-7	-	TRBD2	TRBV7-8	CASSLVGLAYEQYF	TGTGCCAGCAGCTTAGTGGGACTAGCTTACGAGCAGTACTTC
12	TRBJ2-2	-	-	TRBV19	CASSIGSGELFF	TGTGCCAGTAGTATCGGATCCGGGGAGCTGTTTTTT
16	TRBJ2-3	-	-	TRBV21-1	CASSKGRDDIVDTQYF	TGTGCCAGCAGCAAAGGGCGGGACGACATAGTGGATACGCAGTATTTT
15	TRBJ2-3	-	TRBD2	TRBV7-9	CASSLAGLVTDTQYF	TGTGCCAGCAGCTTAGCGGGACTAGTCACAGATACGCAGTATTTT
13	TRBJ2-7	few	TRBD1	TRBV28	CASDRANSYEQYF	TGTGCCAGCGACAGGGCGAACTCCTACGAGCAGTACTTC
14	TRBJ1-6	-	-	TRBV6-1	CASSEGWGNSPLHF	TGTGCCAGCAGTGAGGGGTGGGGTAATTCACCCCTCCACTTT
16	TRBJ2-7	-	TRBD2	TRBV11-2	CASSLRLAGPYYEQYF	TGTGCCAGCAGCTTGAGACTAGCGGGACCATACTACGAGCAGTACTTC
14	TRBJ1-5	few	-	TRBV6-5	CASSYGRFNQPQHF	TGTGCCAGCAGTTACGGCCGGTTCAATCAGCCCCAGCATTTT
11	TRBJ1-2	once	-	TRBV6-4	CASSDSYGYTF	TGTGCCAGCAGTGACAGCTATGGCTACACCTTC
18	TRBJ2-1	-	TRBD2	TRBV3-1/TRBV3-2	CASSRRLAGAIRDNEQFF	TGTGCCAGCAGCCGTCGGCTAGCGGGAGCCATTCGGGACAATGAGCAGTTCTTC
18	TRBJ2-2	once	TRBD2	TRBV19	CASTPWASGREGSGELFF	TGTGCCAGTACCCCTTGGGCTAGCGGGAGGGAAGGTTCCGGGGAGCTGTTTTTT
14	TRBJ2-1	few	TRBD2	TRBV30	CAWSAREGGNEQFF	TGTGCCTGGAGTGCGAGGGAGGGAGGCAATGAGCAGTTCTTC
13	TRBJ2-7	-	TRBD1	TRBV2	CASTATGGGEQYF	TGTGCCAGCACGGCCACAGGGGGAGGCGAGCAGTACTTC
17	TRBJ2-1	-	TRBD2	TRBV5-4	CASSLVGLAGRYNEQFF	TGTGCCAGCAGCTTGGTAGGGCTAGCGGGAAGATACAATGAGCAGTTCTTC
17	TRBJ1-5	-	-	TRBV28	CASSGTPGAFSNQPQHF	TGTGCCAGCAGTGGGACCCCGGGGGCGTTTAGCAATCAGCCCCAGCATTTT
14	TRBJ2-7	-	-	TRBV27	CASSQDSLSYEQYF	TGTGCCAGCAGCCAGGACAGCCTATCCTACGAGCAGTACTTC
18	TRBJ1-2	-	-	TRBV28	CASSLTLAGALSNYGYTF	TGTGCCAGCAGTTTGACCTTGGCAGGGGCTTTATCTAACTATGGCTACACCTTC
16	TRBJ2-2	-	TRBD2	TRBV5-4	CASSPGVAGDTGELFF	TGTGCCAGCAGCCCAGGGGTAGCGGGAGACACCGGGGAGCTGTTTTTT
13	TRBJ2-5	-	-	TRBV12-3/TRBV12-4	CASSRGVGETQYF	TGTGCCAGCAGTAGGGGGGTCGGGGAGACCCAGTACTTC
15	TRBJ2-7	-	TRBD2	TRBV9	CASSGGGTAGGEQYF	TGTGCCAGCAGCGGAGGAGGGACTGCGGGAGGCGAGCAGTACTTC
14	TRBJ2-7	once	-	TRBV19	CASSIDRGNYEQYF	TGTGCCAGTAGTATAGATCGGGGGAACTACGAGCAGTACTTC
18	TRBJ1-1	-	TRBD1	TRBV18	CASSPEVGQGAWNTEAFF	TGTGCCAGCTCACCAGAAGTGGGACAGGGGGCATGGAACACTGAAGCTTTCTTT
13	TRBJ2-7	-	-	TRBV7-7	CASSLVPGHEQYF	TGTGCCAGCAGCTTAGTCCCAGGCCACGAGCAGTACTTC
18	TRBJ2-3	-	TRBD1	TRBV19	CASSAETLGQGVKDTQYF	TGTGCCAGTAGTGCGGAAACCCTCGGACAGGGGGTAAAAGATACGCAGTATTTT
16	TRBJ1-2	-	-	TRBV28	CASSLCPTGCNYGYTF	TGTGCCAGCAGTTTATGTCCCACAGGGTGCAACTATGGCTACACCTTC
14	TRBJ1-1	-	-	TRBV5-4	CASSPPDKNTEAFF	TGTGCCAGCAGCCCCCCGGACAAGAACACTGAAGCTTTCTTT
17	TRBJ2-3	-	-	TRBV30	CAWSTPGAAPGTDTQYF	TGTGCCTGGAGCACACCCGGAGCGGCCCCCGGGACAGATACGCAGTATTTT
17	TRBJ1-3	-	-	TRBV9	CASSVATGRGAGNTIYF	TGTGCCAGCAGCGTAGCTACTGGTCGGGGGGCTGGAAACACCATATATTTT